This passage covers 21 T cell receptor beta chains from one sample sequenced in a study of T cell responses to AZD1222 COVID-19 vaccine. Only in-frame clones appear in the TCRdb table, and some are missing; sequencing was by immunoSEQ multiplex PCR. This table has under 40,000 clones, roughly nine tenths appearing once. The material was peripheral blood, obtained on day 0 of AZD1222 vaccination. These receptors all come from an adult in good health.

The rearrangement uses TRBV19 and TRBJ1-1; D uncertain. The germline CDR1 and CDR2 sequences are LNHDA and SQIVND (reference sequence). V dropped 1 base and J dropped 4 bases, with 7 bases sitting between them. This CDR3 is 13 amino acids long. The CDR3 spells CASSIVGSTEAFF. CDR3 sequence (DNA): TGTGCCAGTAGTATAGTCGGCAGCACTGAAGCTTTCTTT.

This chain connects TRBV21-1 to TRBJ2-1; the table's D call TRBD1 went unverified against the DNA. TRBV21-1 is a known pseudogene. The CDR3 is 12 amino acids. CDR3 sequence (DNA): TGTGCCAGCAGCACCGACATGAATGAGCAGTTCTTC. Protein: CASSTDMNEQFF.

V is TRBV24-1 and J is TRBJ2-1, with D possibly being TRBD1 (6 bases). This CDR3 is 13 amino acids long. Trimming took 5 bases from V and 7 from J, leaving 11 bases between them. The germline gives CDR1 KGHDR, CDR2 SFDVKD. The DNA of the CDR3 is TGTGCCACCAGTGTACAGGGAAGGAATGAGCAGTTCTTC. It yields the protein CATSVQGRNEQFF.

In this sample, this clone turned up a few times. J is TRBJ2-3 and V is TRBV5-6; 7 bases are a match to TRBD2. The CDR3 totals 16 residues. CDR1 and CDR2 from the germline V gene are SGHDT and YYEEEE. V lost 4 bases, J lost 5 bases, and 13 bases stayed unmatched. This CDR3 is CASSRYGGSIGDTQYF. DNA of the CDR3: TGTGCCAGCAGCCGGTACGGGGGGTCTATCGGAGATACGCAGTATTTT.

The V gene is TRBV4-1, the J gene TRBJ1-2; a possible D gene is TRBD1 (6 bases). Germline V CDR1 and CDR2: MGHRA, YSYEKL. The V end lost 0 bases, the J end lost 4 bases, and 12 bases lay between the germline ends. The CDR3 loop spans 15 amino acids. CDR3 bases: TGCGCCAGCAGCCAAGAATTAGGCAGGGGCTATGGCTACACCTTC. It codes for CASSQELGRGYGYTF.

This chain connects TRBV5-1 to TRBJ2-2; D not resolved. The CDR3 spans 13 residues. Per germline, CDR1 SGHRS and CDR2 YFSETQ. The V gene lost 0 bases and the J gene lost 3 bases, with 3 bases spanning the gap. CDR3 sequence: CASSLEDTGELFF. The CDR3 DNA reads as TGCGCCAGCAGCTTGGAGGACACCGGGGAGCTGTTTTTT.

The CDR3 sequence is CASTGARGDRGRRGYTF. In nucleotides, the CDR3 is TGTGCCAGTACCGGAGCGCGGGGGGACAGGGGCCGCAGAGGCTACACCTTC. The chain employs TRBV19 and TRBJ1-2; 10 bases line up with TRBD1. V trimming: 7 bases; J trimming: 8 bases; junction bases outside the gene matches: 19. The CDR3 is 17 amino acids. Germline V gene lookup returns CDR1 LNHDA and CDR2 SQIVND (reference sequence).

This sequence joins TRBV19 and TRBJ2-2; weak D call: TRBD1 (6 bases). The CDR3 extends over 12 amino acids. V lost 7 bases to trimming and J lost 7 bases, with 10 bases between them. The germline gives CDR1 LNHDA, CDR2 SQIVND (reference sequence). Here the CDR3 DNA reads TGTGCCAGTAACAGGGATTTCGGGGAGCTGTTTTTT. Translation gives CASNRDFGELFF.

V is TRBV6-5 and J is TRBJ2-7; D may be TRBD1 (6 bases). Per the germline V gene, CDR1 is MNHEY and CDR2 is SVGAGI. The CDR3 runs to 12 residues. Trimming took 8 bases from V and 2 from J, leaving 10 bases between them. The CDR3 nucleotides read TGTGCCAGCGGCAGGGGCCCCTACGAGCAGTACTTC. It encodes CASGRGPYEQYF.

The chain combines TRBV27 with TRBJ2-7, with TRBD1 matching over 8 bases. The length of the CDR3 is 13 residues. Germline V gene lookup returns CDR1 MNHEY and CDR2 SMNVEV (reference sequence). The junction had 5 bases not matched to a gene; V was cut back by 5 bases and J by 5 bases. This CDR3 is CASSPTQGDEQYF. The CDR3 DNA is TGTGCCAGCAGTCCCACACAGGGGGACGAGCAGTACTTC.

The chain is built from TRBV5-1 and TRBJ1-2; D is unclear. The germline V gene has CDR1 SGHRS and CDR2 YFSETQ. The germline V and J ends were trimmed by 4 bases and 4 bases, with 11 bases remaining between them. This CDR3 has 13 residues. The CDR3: CASSTDLGYGYTF. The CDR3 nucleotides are TGCGCCAGCAGCACTGACCTGGGCTATGGCTACACCTTC.

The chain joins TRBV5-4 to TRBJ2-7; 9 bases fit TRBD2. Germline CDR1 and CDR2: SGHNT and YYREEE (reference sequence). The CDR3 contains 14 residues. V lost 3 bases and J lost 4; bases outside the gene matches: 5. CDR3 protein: CASSSWTSVYEQYF. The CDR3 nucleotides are TGTGCCAGCAGCTCCTGGACTAGCGTTTACGAGCAGTACTTC.

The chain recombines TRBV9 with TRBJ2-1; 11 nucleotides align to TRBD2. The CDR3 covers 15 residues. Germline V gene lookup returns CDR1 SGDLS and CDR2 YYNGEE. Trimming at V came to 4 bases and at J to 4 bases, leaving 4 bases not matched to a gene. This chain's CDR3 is CASSTTSGSYNEQFF. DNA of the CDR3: TGTGCCAGCAGCACCACTAGCGGGAGTTACAATGAGCAGTTCTTC.

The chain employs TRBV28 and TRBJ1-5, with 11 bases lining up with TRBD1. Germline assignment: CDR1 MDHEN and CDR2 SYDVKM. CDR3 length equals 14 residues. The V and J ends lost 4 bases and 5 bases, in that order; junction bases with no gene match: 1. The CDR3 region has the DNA TGTGCCAGCAGTTCGGGACAGGGGGATCAGCCCCAGCATTTT. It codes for CASSSGQGDQPQHF.

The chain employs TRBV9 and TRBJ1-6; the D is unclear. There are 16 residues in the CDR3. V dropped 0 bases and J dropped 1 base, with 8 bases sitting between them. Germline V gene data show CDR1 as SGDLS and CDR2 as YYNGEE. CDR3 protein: CASSVGTGSYNSPLHF. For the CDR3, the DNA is TGTGCCAGCAGCGTAGGTACGGGTTCCTATAATTCACCCCTCCACTTT. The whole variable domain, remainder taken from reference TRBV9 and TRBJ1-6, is DSGVTQTPKHLITATGQRVTLRCSPRSGDLSVYWYQQSLDQGLQFLIQYYNGEERAKGNILERFSAQQFPDLHSELNLSSLELGDSALYFCASSVGTGSYNSPLHFGNGTRLTVT.

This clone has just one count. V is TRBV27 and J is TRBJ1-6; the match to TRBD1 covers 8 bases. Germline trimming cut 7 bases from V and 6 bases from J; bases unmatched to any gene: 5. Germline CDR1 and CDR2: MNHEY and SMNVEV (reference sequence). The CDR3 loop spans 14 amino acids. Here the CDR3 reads CASKMDRANSPLHF. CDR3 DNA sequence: TGTGCCAGCAAAATGGACAGGGCTAATTCACCCCTCCACTTT.

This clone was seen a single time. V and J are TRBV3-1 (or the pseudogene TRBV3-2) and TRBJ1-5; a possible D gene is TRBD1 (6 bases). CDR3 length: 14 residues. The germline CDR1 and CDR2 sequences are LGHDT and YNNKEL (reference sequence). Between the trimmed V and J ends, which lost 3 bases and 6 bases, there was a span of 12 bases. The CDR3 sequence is CASSQTDSLQPQHF. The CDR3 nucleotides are TGTGCCAGCAGCCAGACGGACAGCCTTCAGCCCCAGCATTTT.

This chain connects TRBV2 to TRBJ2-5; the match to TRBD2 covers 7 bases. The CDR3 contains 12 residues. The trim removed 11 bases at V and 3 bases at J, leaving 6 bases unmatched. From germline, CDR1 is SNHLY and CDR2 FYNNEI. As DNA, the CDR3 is TGTGCCCCCTGGGGGGGTGAAGAGACCCAGTACTTC. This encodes CAPWGGEETQYF. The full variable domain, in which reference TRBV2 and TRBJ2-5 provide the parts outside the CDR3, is EPEVTQTPSHQVTQMGQEVILRCVPISNHLYFYWYRQILGQKVEFLVSFYNNEISEKSEIFDDQFSVERPDGSNFTLKIRSTKLEDSAMYFCAPWGGEETQYFGPGTRLLVL.

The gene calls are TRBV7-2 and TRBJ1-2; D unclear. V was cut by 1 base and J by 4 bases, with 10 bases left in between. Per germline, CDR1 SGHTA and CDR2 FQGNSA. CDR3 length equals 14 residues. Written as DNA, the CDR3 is TGTGCCAGCAGCTTAGGGCCAACAAGCTATGGCTACACCTTC. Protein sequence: CASSLGPTSYGYTF.

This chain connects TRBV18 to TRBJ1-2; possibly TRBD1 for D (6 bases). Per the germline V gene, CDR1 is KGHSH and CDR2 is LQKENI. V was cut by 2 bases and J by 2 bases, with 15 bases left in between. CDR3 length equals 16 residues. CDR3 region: CASSPRNRGNNYGYTF. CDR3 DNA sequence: TGTGCCAGCTCACCAAGGAATAGGGGGAACAACTATGGCTACACCTTC.

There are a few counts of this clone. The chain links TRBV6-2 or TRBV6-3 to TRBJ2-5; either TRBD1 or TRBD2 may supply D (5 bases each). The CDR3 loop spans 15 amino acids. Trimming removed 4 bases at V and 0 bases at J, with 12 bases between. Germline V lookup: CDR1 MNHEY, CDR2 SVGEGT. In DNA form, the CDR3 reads TGTGCCAGCAGTTCCCCCGAGGGGTACCAAGAGACCCAGTACTTC. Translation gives CASSSPEGYQETQYF.